This T cell receptor (beta chain) was found in a study of blood T cells in healthy people across ages. This clonotype was detected a few times. The donors, healthy Caucasians from Russia, were aged roughly 6 to 90. A J-beta primer mix and a sample-barcoded 5' primer were used in a second PCR of about 7 to 12 cycles. TCRdb reprocessed the 5' RACE reads with MiXCR, giving one entry per CDR3 protein. Among around 1,000,000 distinct CDR3 sequences listed, roughly 24% were seen once. Looked up from germline, CDR1 is DFQATT and CDR2 is SNEGSKA (reference sequence). This CDR3 has 14 residues. V shed 3 bases, J shed 6 bases, and the junction held 9 bases outside the gene matches. These data are also associated with another study on T cells of mothers and their children. That report notes: Related mother-child pairs showed slightly higher but non-significant overlap than unrelated pairs.

The sequence was collected from a girl under 10 years old in good health. What was sequenced was blood. The V gene is TRBV20-1, the J gene TRBJ2-5; 8 nucleotides match TRBD2. The CDR3 is CSASPGLAFKTQYF. The CDR3 bases are TGCAGTGCTAGCCCCGGACTAGCATTTAAGACCCAGTACTTC.